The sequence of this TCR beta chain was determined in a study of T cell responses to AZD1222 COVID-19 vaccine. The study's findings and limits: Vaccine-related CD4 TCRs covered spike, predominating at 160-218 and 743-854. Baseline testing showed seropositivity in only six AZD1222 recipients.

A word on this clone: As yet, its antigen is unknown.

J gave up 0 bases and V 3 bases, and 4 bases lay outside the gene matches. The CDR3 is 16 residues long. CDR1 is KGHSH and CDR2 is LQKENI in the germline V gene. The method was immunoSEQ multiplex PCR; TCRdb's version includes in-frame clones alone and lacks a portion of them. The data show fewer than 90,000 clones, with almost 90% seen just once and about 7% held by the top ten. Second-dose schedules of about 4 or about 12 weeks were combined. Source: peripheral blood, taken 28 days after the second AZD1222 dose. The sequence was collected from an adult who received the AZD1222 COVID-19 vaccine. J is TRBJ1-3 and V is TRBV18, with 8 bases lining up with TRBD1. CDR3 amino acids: CASSPEGQGSGNTIYF. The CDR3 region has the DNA TGTGCCAGCTCACCCGAAGGACAGGGCTCTGGAAACACCATATATTTT.